The T cell receptor (beta chain) described here comes from a study of T cell responses to AZD1222 COVID-19 vaccine. The CDR3 is made up of 14 amino acids. Germline V CDR1 and CDR2: LNHDA, SQIVND (reference sequence). The V gene lost 7 bases and the J gene lost 4 bases, with 16 bases spanning the gap. TCRdb keeps only in-frame clones here, not all; method: immunoSEQ multiplex PCR. Among under 95,000 clones listed, 85% to 90% were seen once. V and J are TRBV19 and TRBJ1-1, with D possibly TRBD1 on 6 matching bases. The TCR sequence derives from an adult who received the AZD1222 COVID-19 vaccine. Sequenced here: peripheral blood, sampled 28 days after the second AZD1222 dose. CDR3 nucleotides: TGTGCCAGTATCCAAGGTTGGGGGGCCACTGAAGCTTTCTTT. Protein sequence: CASIQGWGATEAFF.